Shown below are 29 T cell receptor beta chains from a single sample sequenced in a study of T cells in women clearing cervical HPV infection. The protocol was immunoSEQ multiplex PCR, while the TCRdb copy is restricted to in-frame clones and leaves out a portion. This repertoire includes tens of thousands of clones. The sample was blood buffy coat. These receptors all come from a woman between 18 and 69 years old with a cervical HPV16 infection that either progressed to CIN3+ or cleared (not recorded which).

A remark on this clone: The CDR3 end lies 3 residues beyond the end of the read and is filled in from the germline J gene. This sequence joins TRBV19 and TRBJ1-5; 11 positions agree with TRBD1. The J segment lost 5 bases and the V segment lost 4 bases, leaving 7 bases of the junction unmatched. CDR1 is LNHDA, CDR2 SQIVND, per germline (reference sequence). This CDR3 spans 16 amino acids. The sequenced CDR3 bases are TGTGCCAGTAGTAGGATGGACAGGGGGCTGTATCAGCCC. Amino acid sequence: CASSRMDRGLYQP. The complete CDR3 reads CASSRMDRGLYQPQHF. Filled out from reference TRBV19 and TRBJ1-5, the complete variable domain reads DGGITQSPKYLFRKEGQNVTLSCEQNLNHDAMYWYRQDPGQGLRLIYYSQIVNDFQKGDIAEGYSVSREKKESFPLTVTSAQKNPTAFYLCASSRMDRGLYQPQHFGDGTRLSIL.

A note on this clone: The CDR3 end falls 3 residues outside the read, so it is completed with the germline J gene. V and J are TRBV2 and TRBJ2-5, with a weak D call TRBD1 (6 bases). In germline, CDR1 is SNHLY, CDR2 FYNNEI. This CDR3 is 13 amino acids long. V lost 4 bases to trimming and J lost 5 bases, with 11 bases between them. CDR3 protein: CASSAAGAETQYF. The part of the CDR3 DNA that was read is TGTGCCAGCAGTGCGGCAGGGGCGGAGACC.

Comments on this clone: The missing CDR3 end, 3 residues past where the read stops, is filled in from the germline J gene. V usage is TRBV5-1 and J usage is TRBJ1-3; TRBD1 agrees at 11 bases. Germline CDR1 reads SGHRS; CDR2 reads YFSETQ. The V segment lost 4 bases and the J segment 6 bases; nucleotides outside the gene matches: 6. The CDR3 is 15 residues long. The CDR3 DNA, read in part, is TGCGCCAGCAGCCTCCTGGGACAGGGGGAAAACACC. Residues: CASSLLGQGENT. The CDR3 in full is CASSLLGQGENTIYF.

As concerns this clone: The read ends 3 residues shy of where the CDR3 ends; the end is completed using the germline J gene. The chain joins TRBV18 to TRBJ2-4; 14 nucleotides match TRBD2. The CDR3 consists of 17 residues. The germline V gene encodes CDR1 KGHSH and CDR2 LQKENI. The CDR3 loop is CASSPGTSGSAQETQYF. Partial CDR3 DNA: TGTGCCAGCTCACCAGGGACTAGCGGGAGTGCCCAAGAGACT. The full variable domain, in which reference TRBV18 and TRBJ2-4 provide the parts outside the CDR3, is NAGVMQNPRHLVRRRGQEARLRCSPMKGHSHVYWYRQLPEEGLKFMVYLQKENIIDESGMPKERFSAEFPKEGPSILRIQQVVRGDSAAYFCASSPGTSGSAQETQYFGAGTRLSVL.

CDR3 bases read: TGTGCCAGTAGGACTAGCGGGAGCCCCGGGGAG. It encodes CASRTSGSPGE. The complete CDR3 protein is CASRTSGSPGELFF. The chain is built from TRBV19 and TRBJ2-2, with TRBD2 matching over 12 bases. The read halts 3 residues ahead of the CDR3 end, with the missing end drawn from the germline J gene. CDR1 is LNHDA, CDR2 SQIVND, per germline (reference sequence). V was clipped by 6 bases and J by 6 bases; unmatched bases: 2. The length of the CDR3 is 14 residues.

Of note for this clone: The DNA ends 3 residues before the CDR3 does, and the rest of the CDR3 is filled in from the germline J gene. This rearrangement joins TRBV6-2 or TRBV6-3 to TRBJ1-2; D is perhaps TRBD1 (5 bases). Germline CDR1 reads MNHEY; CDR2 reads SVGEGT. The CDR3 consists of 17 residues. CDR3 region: CASSPRDFGRGPYDYTF. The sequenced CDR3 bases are TGTGCCAGCAGTCCCCGGGACTTCGGAAGGGGACCCTACGAC.

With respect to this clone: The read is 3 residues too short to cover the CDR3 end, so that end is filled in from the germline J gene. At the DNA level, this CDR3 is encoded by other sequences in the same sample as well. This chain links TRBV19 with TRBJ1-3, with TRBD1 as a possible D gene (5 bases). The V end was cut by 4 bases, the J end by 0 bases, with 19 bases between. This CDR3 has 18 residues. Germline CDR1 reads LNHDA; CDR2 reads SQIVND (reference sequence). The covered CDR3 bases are TGTGCCAGTAGTAGGAAGGAGGGGTTTTACGCCTCTGGAAACACC. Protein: CASSRKEGFYASGNT. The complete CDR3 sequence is CASSRKEGFYASGNTIYF.

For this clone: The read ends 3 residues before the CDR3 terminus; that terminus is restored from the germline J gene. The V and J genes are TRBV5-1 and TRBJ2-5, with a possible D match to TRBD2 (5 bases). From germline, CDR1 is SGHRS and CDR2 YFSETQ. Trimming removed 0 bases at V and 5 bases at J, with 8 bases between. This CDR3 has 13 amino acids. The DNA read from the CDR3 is TGCGCCAGCAGCTTGGAGAGGGTGGAGACC. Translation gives CASSLERVET. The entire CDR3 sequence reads CASSLERVETQYF.

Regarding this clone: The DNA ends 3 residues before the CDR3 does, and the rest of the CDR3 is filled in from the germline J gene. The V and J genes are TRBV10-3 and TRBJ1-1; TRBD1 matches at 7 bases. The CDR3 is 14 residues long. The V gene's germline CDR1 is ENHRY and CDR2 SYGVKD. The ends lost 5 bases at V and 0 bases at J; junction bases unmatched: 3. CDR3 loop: CAISLTGMNTEAFF. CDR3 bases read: TGTGCCATCAGTTTGACAGGGATGAACACTGAA.

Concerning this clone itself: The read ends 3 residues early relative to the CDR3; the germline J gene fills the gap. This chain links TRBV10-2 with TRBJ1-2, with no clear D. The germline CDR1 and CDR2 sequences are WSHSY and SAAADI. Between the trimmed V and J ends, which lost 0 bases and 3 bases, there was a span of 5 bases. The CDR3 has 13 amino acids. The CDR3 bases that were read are TGCGCCAGCAGTGAGTCAAGCCACTATGGC. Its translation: CASSESSHYG. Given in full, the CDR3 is CASSESSHYGYTF.

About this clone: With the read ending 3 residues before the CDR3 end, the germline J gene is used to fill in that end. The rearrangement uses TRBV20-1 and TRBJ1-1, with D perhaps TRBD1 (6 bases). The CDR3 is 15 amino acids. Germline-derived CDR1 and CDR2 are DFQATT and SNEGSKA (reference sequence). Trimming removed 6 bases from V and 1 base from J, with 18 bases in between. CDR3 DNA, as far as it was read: TGCAGTGCCCCGAAGGGGGGGAGGCGGAACACTGAA. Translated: CSAPKGGRRNTE. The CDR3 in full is CSAPKGGRRNTEAFF.

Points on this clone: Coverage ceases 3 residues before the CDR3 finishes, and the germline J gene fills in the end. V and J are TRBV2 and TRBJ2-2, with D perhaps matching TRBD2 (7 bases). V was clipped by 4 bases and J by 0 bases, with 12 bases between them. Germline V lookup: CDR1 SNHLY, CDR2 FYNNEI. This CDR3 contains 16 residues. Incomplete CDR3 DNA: TGTGCCAGCAGTGGCCTGGGGGGGCCGAACACCGGGGAG. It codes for CASSGLGGPNTGE. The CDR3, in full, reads CASSGLGGPNTGELFF.

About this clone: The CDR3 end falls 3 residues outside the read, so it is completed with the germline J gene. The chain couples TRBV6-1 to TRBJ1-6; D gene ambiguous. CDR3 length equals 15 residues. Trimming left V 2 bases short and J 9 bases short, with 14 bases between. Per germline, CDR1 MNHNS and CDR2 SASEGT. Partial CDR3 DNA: TGTGCCAGCAGTGAAAGTTTTTTTTCGGGTTCACCC. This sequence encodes CASSESFFSGSP. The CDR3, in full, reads CASSESFFSGSPLHF.

The sequenced part of the CDR3 DNA is TGCAGTGCCAGAATTTGGGACACTGCACAAGAGACC. Its translation is CSARIWDTAQET. The CDR3 reads in full as CSARIWDTAQETQYF. This rearrangement joins TRBV20-1 to TRBJ2-5, with D maybe TRBD1 (6 bases). The CDR3 end lies 3 residues beyond the end of the read and is filled in from the germline J gene. Germline V gives CDR1 DFQATT, CDR2 SNEGSKA (reference sequence). The CDR3 covers 15 residues. V was pared by 6 bases and J by 2 bases, with 19 bases between.

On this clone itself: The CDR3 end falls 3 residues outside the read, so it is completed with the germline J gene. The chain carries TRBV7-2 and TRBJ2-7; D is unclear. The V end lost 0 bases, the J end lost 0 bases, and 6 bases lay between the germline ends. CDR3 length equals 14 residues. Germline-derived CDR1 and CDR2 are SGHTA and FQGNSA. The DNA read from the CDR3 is TGTGCCAGCAGCTTAGCTCTCAGCTCCTACGAG. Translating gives CASSLALSSYE. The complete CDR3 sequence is CASSLALSSYEQYF.

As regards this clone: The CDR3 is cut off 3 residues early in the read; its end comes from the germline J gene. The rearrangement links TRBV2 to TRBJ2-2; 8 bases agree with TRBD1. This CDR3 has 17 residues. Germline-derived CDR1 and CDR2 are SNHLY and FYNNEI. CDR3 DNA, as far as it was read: TGTGCCAGCAGTGAAGCGACAGGGGCCCGGGGTAATTCACCG. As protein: CASSEATGARGNSP. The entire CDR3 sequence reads CASSEATGARGNSPLFF.

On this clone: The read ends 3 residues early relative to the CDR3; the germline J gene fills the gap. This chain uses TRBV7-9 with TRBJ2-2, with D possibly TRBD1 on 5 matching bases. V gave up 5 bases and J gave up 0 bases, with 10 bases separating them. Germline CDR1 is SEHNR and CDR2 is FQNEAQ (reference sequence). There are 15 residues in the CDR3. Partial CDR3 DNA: TGTGCCAGCAGCCCAGGGATTGCGAACACCGGGGAG. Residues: CASSPGIANTGE. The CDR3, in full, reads CASSPGIANTGELFF. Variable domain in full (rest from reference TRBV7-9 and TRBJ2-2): DTGVSQNPRHKITKRGQNVTFRCDPISEHNRLYWYRQTLGQGPEFLTYFQNEAQLEKSRLLSDRFSAERPKGSFSTLEIQRTEQGDSAMYLCASSPGIANTGELFFGEGSRLTVL.

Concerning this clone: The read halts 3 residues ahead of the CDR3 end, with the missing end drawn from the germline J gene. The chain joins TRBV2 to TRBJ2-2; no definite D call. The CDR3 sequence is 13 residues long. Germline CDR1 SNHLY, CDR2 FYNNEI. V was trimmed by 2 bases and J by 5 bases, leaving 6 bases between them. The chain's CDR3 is CASSETWTGELFF. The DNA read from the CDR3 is TGTGCCAGCAGTGAAACTTGGACCGGGGAG.

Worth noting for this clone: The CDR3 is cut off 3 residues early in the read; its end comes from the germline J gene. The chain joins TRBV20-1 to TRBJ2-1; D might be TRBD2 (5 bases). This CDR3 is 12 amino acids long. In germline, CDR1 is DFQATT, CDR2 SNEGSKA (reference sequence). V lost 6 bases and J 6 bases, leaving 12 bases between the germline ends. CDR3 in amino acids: CSAPRGPNEQFF. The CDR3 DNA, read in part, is TGCAGTGCACCCCGCGGGCCCAATGAG.

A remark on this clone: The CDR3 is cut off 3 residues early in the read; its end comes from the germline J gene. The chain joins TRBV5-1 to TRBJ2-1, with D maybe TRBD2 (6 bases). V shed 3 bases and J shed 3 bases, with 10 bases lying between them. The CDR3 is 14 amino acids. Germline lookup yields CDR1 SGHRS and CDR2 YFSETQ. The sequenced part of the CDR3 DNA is TGCGCCAGCAGCTATAGCGGAGGCTACAATGAG. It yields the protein CASSYSGGYNE. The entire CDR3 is CASSYSGGYNEQFF. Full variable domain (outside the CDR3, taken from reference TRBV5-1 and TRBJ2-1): KAGVTQTPRYLIKTRGQQVTLSCSPISGHRSVSWYQQTPGQGLQFLFEYFSETQRNKGNFPGRFSGRQFSNSRSEMNVSTLELGDSALYLCASSYSGGYNEQFFGPGTRLTVL.

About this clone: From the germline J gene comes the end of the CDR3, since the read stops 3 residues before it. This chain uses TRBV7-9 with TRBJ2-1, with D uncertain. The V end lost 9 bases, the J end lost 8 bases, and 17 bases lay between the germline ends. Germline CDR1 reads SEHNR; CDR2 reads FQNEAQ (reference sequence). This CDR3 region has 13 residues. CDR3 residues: CASEPPVGYEQFF. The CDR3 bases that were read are TGTGCCAGTGAACCCCCAGTAGGGTATGAG.

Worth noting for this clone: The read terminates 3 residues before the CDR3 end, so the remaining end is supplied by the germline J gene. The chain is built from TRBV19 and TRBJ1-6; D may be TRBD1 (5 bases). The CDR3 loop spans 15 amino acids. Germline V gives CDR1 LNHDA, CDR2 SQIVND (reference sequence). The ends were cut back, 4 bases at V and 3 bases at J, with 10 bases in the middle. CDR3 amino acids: CASSNGANYNSPLHF. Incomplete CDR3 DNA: TGTGCCAGTAGTAATGGGGCGAACTATAATTCACCC.

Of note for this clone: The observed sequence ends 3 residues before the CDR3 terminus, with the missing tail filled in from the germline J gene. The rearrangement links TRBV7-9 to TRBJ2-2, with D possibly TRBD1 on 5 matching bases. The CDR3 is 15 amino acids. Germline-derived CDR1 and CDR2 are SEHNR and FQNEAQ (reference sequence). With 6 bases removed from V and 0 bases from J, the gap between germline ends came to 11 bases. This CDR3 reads CASRPQDPNTGELFF. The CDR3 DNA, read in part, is TGTGCCAGCAGGCCACAGGATCCGAACACCGGGGAG.

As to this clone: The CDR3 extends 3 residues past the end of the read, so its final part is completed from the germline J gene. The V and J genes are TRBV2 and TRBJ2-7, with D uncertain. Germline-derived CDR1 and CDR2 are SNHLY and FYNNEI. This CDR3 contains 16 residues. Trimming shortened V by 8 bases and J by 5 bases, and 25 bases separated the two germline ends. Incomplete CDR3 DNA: TGTGCCAGCCCTCCCCTGACTGTAAATCAACGGGACGAG. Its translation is CASPPLTVNQRDE. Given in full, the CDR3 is CASPPLTVNQRDEQYF.

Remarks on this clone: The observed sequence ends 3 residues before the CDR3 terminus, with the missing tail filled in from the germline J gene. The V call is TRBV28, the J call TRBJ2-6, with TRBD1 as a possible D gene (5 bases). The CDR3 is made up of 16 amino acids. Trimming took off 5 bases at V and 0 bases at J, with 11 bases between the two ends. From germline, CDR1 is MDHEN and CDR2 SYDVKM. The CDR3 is CASSVDSVSGANVLTF. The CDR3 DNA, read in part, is TGTGCCAGCAGTGTCGACAGTGTCTCTGGGGCCAACGTC.

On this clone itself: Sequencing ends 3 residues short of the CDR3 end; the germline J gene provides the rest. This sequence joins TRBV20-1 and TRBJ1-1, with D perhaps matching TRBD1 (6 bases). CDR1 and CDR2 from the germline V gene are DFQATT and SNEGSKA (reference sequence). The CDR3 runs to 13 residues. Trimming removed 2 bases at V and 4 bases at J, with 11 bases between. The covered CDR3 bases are TGCAGTGCTAGATTCCGGGGGGCCACTGAA. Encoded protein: CSARFRGATE. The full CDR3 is CSARFRGATEAFF.

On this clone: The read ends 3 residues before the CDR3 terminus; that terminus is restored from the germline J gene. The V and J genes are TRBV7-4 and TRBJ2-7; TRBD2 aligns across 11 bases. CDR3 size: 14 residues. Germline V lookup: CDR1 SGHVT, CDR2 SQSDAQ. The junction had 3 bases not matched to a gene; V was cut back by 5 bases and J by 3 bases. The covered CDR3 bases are TGTGCCAGCAGCCAGGGACTAGCGGACTACGAG. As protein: CASSQGLADYE. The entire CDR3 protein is CASSQGLADYEQYF.

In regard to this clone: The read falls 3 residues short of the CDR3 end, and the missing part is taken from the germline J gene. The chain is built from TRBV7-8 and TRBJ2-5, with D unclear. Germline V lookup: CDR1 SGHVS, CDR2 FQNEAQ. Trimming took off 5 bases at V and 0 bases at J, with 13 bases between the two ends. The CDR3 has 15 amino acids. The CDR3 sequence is CASSPTPMYQETQYF. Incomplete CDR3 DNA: TGTGCCAGCAGCCCGACACCTATGTACCAAGAGACC.

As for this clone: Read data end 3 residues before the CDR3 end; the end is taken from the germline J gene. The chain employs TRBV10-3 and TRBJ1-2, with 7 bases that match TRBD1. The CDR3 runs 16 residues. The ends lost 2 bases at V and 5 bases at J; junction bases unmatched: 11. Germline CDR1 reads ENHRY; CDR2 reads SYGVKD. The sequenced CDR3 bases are TGTGCCATCAGTGAGAAAACGGCAGGGGGTGGGTATGGC. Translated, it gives CAISEKTAGGGYG. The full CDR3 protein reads CAISEKTAGGGYGYTF.